The next 26 T cell receptor beta chains were all read from a single sample in a study of CD4+ T cells in melanoma. Clones were sequenced by immunoSEQ multiplex PCR, and TCRdb holds only the in-frame ones, with some missing. This sample has about 15,000 clones; roughly 84% occur once, and the top ten carry roughly 6%. The sequencing input was cells from a culture (not recorded whether cultured in vitro). The receptors stem from a human donor with melanoma.

This sequence joins TRBV30 and TRBJ2-1, with TRBD2 matching over 7 bases. Trimming took 5 bases from V and 4 from J; bases not matched to a gene: 5. Per germline, CDR1 GTSNPN and CDR2 SVGIG (reference sequence). This CDR3 is built from 13 residues. This CDR3 reads CAWSPGGYNEQFF. CDR3 bases: TGTGCCTGGTCACCGGGGGGTTACAATGAGCAGTTCTTC.

The chain recombines TRBV7-9 with TRBJ1-6; D gene ambiguous. The CDR3 is 13 amino acids. The germline gives CDR1 SEHNR, CDR2 FQNEAQ (reference sequence). Trimming shortened V by 5 bases and J by 8 bases, and 10 bases separated the two germline ends. The chain's CDR3 is CASSQVRDSPLHF. The DNA of the CDR3 is TGTGCCAGCAGCCAAGTTAGGGATTCACCCCTCCACTTT. The variable domain in full, with the rest retrieved from reference TRBV7-9 and TRBJ1-6, is DTGVSQNPRHKITKRGQNVTFRCDPISEHNRLYWYRQTLGQGPEFLTYFQNEAQLEKSRLLSDRFSAERPKGSFSTLEIQRTEQGDSAMYLCASSQVRDSPLHFGNGTRLTVT.

The CDR3 loop is CASSQKQGKMDSPLHF. In nucleotides, the CDR3 is TGCGCCAGCAGTCAAAAACAGGGGAAAATGGATTCACCCCTCCACTTT. The chain combines TRBV23-1 with TRBJ1-6, with TRBD1 matching over 7 bases. TRBV23-1 is an ORF; its function is uncertain. The junction had 9 bases not matched to a gene; V was cut back by 2 bases and J by 8 bases. The CDR3 runs to 16 residues.

V usage is TRBV18 and J usage is TRBJ2-3; D is unclear. The CDR3 runs to 13 residues. V gave up 5 bases and J gave up 6 bases, with 12 bases separating them. Germline loops: CDR1 KGHSH, CDR2 LQKENI. CDR3: CASSAVPRDTQYF. CDR3 nucleotides: TGTGCCAGCTCAGCGGTTCCCCGGGATACGCAGTATTTT.

The sample holds a few counts of this clone. CDR3 amino acids: CASSIQGGDTEAFF. CDR3 coding DNA: TGCGCCAGCAGCATACAGGGGGGGGACACTGAAGCTTTCTTT. V is TRBV5-1 and J is TRBJ1-1; 8 positions match TRBD1. The CDR3 consists of 14 residues. CDR1 is SGHRS and CDR2 is YFSETQ in the germline V gene. The V segment lost 4 bases and the J segment 3 bases; nucleotides outside the gene matches: 5.

This clone came up a few times. This chain uses TRBV6-6 with TRBJ1-5; D is ambiguous. The CDR3 covers 12 residues. With 6 bases removed from V and 6 bases from J, the gap between germline ends came to 9 bases. Germline V lookup: CDR1 MNHNY, CDR2 SVGAGI (reference sequence). CDR3 DNA sequence: TGTGCCAGCAGCTACGACGTTCAGCCCCAGCATTTT. Translation gives CASSYDVQPQHF.

This chain joins TRBV2 and TRBJ2-1; unclear D gene. This CDR3 has 12 residues. Germline CDR1 SNHLY, CDR2 FYNNEI. Trimming left V 6 bases short and J 7 bases short, with 10 bases between. The CDR3 nucleotides are TGTGCCAGCAGGGGTCTAAGAAATGAGCAGTTCTTC. Translation: CASRGLRNEQFF.

The V gene is TRBV5-6, the J gene TRBJ1-6, with D perhaps matching TRBD1 (5 bases). Germline V gene lookup returns CDR1 SGHDT and CDR2 YYEEEE. This CDR3 has 15 residues. V was pared by 3 bases and J by 3 bases, with 10 bases between. CDR3 in DNA: TGTGCCAGCAGCTATCGGGACTTCTATAATTCACCCCTCCACTTT. It translates to CASSYRDFYNSPLHF.

The gene calls are TRBV14 and TRBJ1-1; tentatively, D is TRBD1 (5 bases). Germline lookup yields CDR1 SGHDN and CDR2 FVKESK. With 3 bases removed from V and 5 bases from J, the gap between germline ends came to 13 bases. This CDR3 is 14 amino acids long. The CDR3 region has the DNA TGTGCCAGCAGCCATAATAGGAGGGGTACTGAAGCTTTCTTT. Its translation: CASSHNRRGTEAFF. Variable domain in full (rest from reference TRBV14 and TRBJ1-1): EAGVTQFPSHSVIEKGQTVTLRCDPISGHDNLYWYRRVMGKEIKFLLHFVKESKQDESGMPNNRFLAERTGGTYSTLKVQPAELEDSGVYFCASSHNRRGTEAFFGQGTRLTVV.

This sequence joins TRBV6-5 and TRBJ1-5; possibly TRBD1 for D (6 bases). Between the trimmed V and J ends, which lost 5 bases and 6 bases, there was a span of 14 bases. The CDR3 loop spans 14 amino acids. Looked up from germline, CDR1 is MNHEY and CDR2 is SVGAGI. Here the CDR3 reads CASSTKQGSQPQHF. The CDR3 DNA is TGTGCCAGCAGTACCAAACAGGGAAGTCAGCCCCAGCATTTT.

The J gene is TRBJ2-7, the V gene TRBV15; 8 positions match TRBD1. CDR3 size: 17 residues. V lost 2 bases to trimming and J lost 2 bases; unmatched junction nucleotides: 11. Germline V CDR1 and CDR2: LNHNV, YYDKDF (reference sequence). The CDR3: CATSRPSRTGRAYEQYF. As DNA, the CDR3 is TGTGCCACCAGCAGACCGTCCCGGACAGGGCGAGCCTACGAGCAGTACTTC.

This chain uses TRBV5-6 with TRBJ2-3; D remains ambiguous. Trimming cost V 2 bases and J 2 bases, with 12 bases left between them. The CDR3 runs 15 residues. Germline V gives CDR1 SGHDT, CDR2 YYEEEE. CDR3 residues: CASSFIEAFTDTQYF. DNA for the CDR3: TGTGCCAGCAGCTTCATCGAAGCTTTCACAGATACGCAGTATTTT. Full variable domain (remainder filled in from reference TRBV5-6 and TRBJ2-3): DAGVTQSPTHLIKTRGQQVTLRCSPKSGHDTVSWYQQALGQGPQFIFQYYEEEERQRGNFPDRFSGHQFPNYSSELNVNALLLGDSALYLCASSFIEAFTDTQYFGPGTRLTVL.

The chain employs TRBV9 and TRBJ2-5, with 8 bases that match TRBD2. V shed 3 bases, J shed 1 base, and the junction held 5 bases outside the gene matches. The germline V gene has CDR1 SGDLS and CDR2 YYNGEE. The CDR3 is made up of 15 amino acids. CDR3 loop: CASSASGGRQETQYF. The CDR3 DNA reads as TGTGCCAGCAGCGCCAGCGGGGGCCGCCAAGAGACCCAGTACTTC.

This clone was detected a few times. This chain joins TRBV19 and TRBJ1-6; a possible D gene is TRBD1 (6 bases). V lost 3 bases and J lost 11, with 11 bases in between. This CDR3 comprises 13 residues. CDR1 is LNHDA and CDR2 is SQIVND in the germline V gene (reference sequence). DNA of the CDR3: TGTGCCAGTAGTATCGACAGGTGGACACCCCTCCACTTT. It specifies CASSIDRWTPLHF. Filled out from reference TRBV19 and TRBJ1-6, the complete variable domain reads DGGITQSPKYLFRKEGQNVTLSCEQNLNHDAMYWYRQDPGQGLRLIYYSQIVNDFQKGDIAEGYSVSREKKESFPLTVTSAQKNPTAFYLCASSIDRWTPLHFGNGTRLTVT.

The CDR3 is CASSLVLAGSANTGELFF. CDR3 nucleotides: TGCGCCAGCAGCTTGGTCCTAGCGGGGTCAGCGAACACCGGGGAGCTGTTTTTT. V is TRBV5-1 and J is TRBJ2-2, with 9 bases aligning to TRBD2. Germline assignment: CDR1 SGHRS and CDR2 YFSETQ. The CDR3 has 18 amino acids. V trimming: 0 bases; J trimming: 0 bases; junction bases outside the gene matches: 6.

V usage is TRBV6-5 and J usage is TRBJ1-2; no clear D. Germline CDR1 reads MNHEY; CDR2 reads SVGAGI. CDR3 length equals 12 residues. V was pared by 2 bases and J by 5 bases, with 6 bases between. CDR3 in DNA: TGTGCCAGCAGTTACGGCTGGTATGGCTACACCTTC. Its translation: CASSYGWYGYTF.

The chain joins TRBV7-7 to TRBJ1-1; no firm D call. This CDR3 comprises 13 residues. Germline lookup yields CDR1 SSHAT and CDR2 FNYEAQ (reference sequence). The V gene lost 4 bases and the J gene lost 0 bases, with 6 bases spanning the gap. The CDR3 sequence is CASSSQVNTEAFF. Here the CDR3 DNA reads TGTGCCAGCAGCTCCCAGGTGAACACTGAAGCTTTCTTT.

This clone has just one count. One junction end disagrees with the germline gene, perhaps due to a read error. The chain joins TRBV7-3 to TRBJ1-2; D possibly corresponds to TRBD1 (6 bases). The germline V gene encodes CDR1 SGHTA and CDR2 FQGTGA. The CDR3 is made up of 13 amino acids. The CDR3 coding sequence is TGTGCCAGCAGCTTCTCGCCTCAAGGACAGCACTCCTTC. Translation: CASSFSPQGQHSF.

This chain joins TRBV27 and TRBJ2-5; the match to TRBD1 covers 12 bases. V gave up 5 bases and J gave up 4 bases; unmatched junction bases: 11. The V gene's germline CDR1 is MNHEY and CDR2 SMNVEV (reference sequence). The CDR3 spans 17 residues. CDR3 DNA sequence: TGTGCCAGCAGTCCACTCGGGACAGGGGGCCGTCGAGAGACCCAGTACTTC. Translated, it gives CASSPLGTGGRRETQYF.

The V and J genes are TRBV9 and TRBJ1-1; TRBD1 might be the D (6 bases). The V gene lost 5 bases and the J gene lost 0 bases, with 14 bases spanning the gap. Germline assignment: CDR1 SGDLS and CDR2 YYNGEE. CDR3 length equals 15 residues. The CDR3 is CASRATGNMNTEAFF. The DNA for the CDR3 is TGTGCCAGCAGAGCTACAGGGAACATGAACACTGAAGCTTTCTTT.

The gene calls are TRBV9 and TRBJ2-2; TRBD1 is a possible D gene (6 bases). The germline V gene encodes CDR1 SGDLS and CDR2 YYNGEE. With 1 base removed from V and 1 base from J, the gap between germline ends came to 14 bases. The CDR3 contains 17 residues. The CDR3 coding sequence is TGTGCCAGCAGCGTAAATAAGGCAGGGGTGAACACCGGGGAGCTGTTTTTT. This sequence encodes CASSVNKAGVNTGELFF. Full variable domain (rest looked up from reference TRBV9 and TRBJ2-2): DSGVTQTPKHLITATGQRVTLRCSPRSGDLSVYWYQQSLDQGLQFLIQYYNGEERAKGNILERFSAQQFPDLHSELNLSSLELGDSALYFCASSVNKAGVNTGELFFGEGSRLTVL.

The rearrangement uses TRBV7-2 and TRBJ2-7; TRBD1 aligns across 10 bases. V was pared by 4 bases and J by 7 bases, with 7 bases of the junction left unmatched. Per germline, CDR1 SGHTA and CDR2 FQGNSA. This CDR3 has 14 residues. The CDR3 protein is CASSSRQGAKEQYF. Written as DNA, the CDR3 is TGTGCCAGCAGCTCCAGACAGGGGGCCAAAGAGCAGTACTTC. Full variable domain (remainder filled in from reference TRBV7-2 and TRBJ2-7): GAGVSQSPSNKVTEKGKDVELRCDPISGHTALYWYRQSLGQGLEFLIYFQGNSAPDKSGLPSDRFSAERTGGSVSTLTIQRTQQEDSAVYLCASSSRQGAKEQYFGPGTRLTVT.

The sample holds a few counts of this clone. This chain links TRBV18 with TRBJ1-5; no firm D call. V lost 5 bases, J lost 0 bases, and 5 bases lay in between. The V gene's germline CDR1 is KGHSH and CDR2 LQKENI. The CDR3 is made up of 13 amino acids. The CDR3 DNA follows: TGTGCCAGCTCAGTCGATAGCAATCAGCCCCAGCATTTT. It is translated as CASSVDSNQPQHF.

CDR3: CATSREPLYEQYF. Here the CDR3 DNA reads TGTGCCACCAGCAGAGAACCCCTTTACGAGCAGTACTTC. J is TRBJ2-7 and V is TRBV15; D uncertain. V lost 0 bases to trimming and J lost 4 bases, with 7 bases between them. The CDR3 sequence is 13 residues long. From germline, CDR1 is LNHNV and CDR2 YYDKDF (reference sequence).

Here the CDR3 DNA reads TGTGCCAGCACTGACAGGGGGGCCGGAACTGAAGCTTTCTTT. Protein sequence: CASTDRGAGTEAFF. The genes are TRBV2 and TRBJ1-1; the match to TRBD1 covers 9 bases. This CDR3 contains 14 residues. CDR1 and CDR2 (germline): SNHLY, FYNNEI. V trimming: 7 bases; J trimming: 5 bases; junction bases outside the gene matches: 8. The whole variable domain, remainder taken from reference TRBV2 and TRBJ1-1, is EPEVTQTPSHQVTQMGQEVILRCVPISNHLYFYWYRQILGQKVEFLVSFYNNEISEKSEIFDDQFSVERPDGSNFTLKIRSTKLEDSAMYFCASTDRGAGTEAFFGQGTRLTVV.

This chain joins TRBV7-9 and TRBJ2-5; 10 bases are shared with TRBD2. CDR3 length equals 15 residues. Germline-derived CDR1 and CDR2 are SEHNR and FQNEAQ (reference sequence). The V segment lost 11 bases and the J segment 2 bases; nucleotides outside the gene matches: 11. CDR3 in amino acids: CAGASGGRGQETQYF. CDR3 bases: TGTGCCGGAGCTAGCGGGGGTAGGGGGCAAGAGACCCAGTACTTC.